This TCR beta chain was profiled in a study of beta chain features in type 1 diabetes. This clone was seen more than once but under ten times. Its cognate antigen is unknown. Germline V gene sequence: CDR1 SGHDT, CDR2 YYEEEE. V was pared by 3 bases and J by 12 bases, with 15 bases between. The length of the CDR3 is 13 residues. A sort by CD45RO/CCR7/CD25/CD127/CD95/CD27 yielded CD4+ naive, central memory, regulatory and stem cell-like memory cells. Purity (above 98%) was reached by all sorted populations. Isolated RNA was reverse transcribed in full, so expressed TCRB transcripts were sequenced. The protocol was immunoSEQ multiplex PCR, while the TCRdb copy is restricted to in-frame clones and leaves out a portion. The sample has about 340,000 clones, 13% seen once. Study-wide findings and caveats: All four CD4+ subsets of Type 1 diabetes patients contained TCRB CDR3s that were moderately but significantly shorter. Researchers reported that naive, central memory and Treg TCRB repertoires appeared more similar in patients than in healthy donors.

The sequence derives from a woman aged 18-29 years with type 1 diabetes. The chain recombines TRBV5-6 with TRBJ2-2; D unresolved. The sequenced sample consisted of naive CD4+ T cells from blood. The CDR3 nucleotides read TGTGCCAGCAGCTCCTCTAGAGTCGGAAAGCTGTTTTTT. It is translated as CASSSSRVGKLFF.